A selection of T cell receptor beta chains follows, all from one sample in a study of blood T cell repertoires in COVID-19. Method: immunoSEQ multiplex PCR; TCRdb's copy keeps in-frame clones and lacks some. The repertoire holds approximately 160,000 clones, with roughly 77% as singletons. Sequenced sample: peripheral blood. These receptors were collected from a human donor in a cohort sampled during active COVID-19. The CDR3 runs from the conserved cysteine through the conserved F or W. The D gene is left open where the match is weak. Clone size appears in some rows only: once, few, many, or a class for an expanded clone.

CDR3: CASSGQGYSSYEQYF
DNA: TGTGCCAGCAGCGGACAGGGCTACAGCTCCTACGAGCAGTACTTC
D: TRBD1
V: TRBV11-2
size: .
J: TRBJ2-7

CDR3: CASSQSGLAGGVRSNEQFF
DNA: TGCGCCAGCAGTCAGTCGGGACTAGCGGGAGGGGTCCGGAGCAATGAGCAGTTCTTC
D: TRBD2
V: TRBV23-1
size: .
J: TRBJ2-1

CDR3: CASSGGTLAYEQYF
DNA: TGTGCCAGCAGTGGGGGGACGTTAGCCTACGAGCAGTACTTC
D: .
V: TRBV6-6
size: .
J: TRBJ2-7

CDR3: CAWSVRDSDMQTQYF
DNA: TGTGCCTGGAGTGTACGGGACTCAGATATGCAGACCCAGTACTTC
D: .
V: TRBV30
size: .
J: TRBJ2-5

CDR3: CSASSTGDEKLFF
DNA: TGCAGTGCTAGTTCGACGGGTGACGAAAAACTGTTTTTT
D: .
V: TRBV20-1
size: once
J: TRBJ1-4

CDR3: CASSDWGAGELFF
DNA: TGCGCCAGCAGCGACTGGGGGGCCGGGGAGCTGTTTTTT
D: .
V: TRBV5-1
size: .
J: TRBJ2-2

CDR3: CASSPTGYTEAFF
DNA: TGTGCCAGCAGCCCGACAGGTTACACTGAAGCTTTCTTT
D: .
V: TRBV5-6
size: .
J: TRBJ1-1

CDR3: CAWTQWTANYGYTF
DNA: TGTGCCTGGACCCAATGGACAGCTAACTATGGCTACACCTTC
D: .
V: TRBV30
size: few
J: TRBJ1-2

CDR3: CASSKRSGGELPDTQYF
DNA: TGCGCCAGCAGCAAACGCAGCGGGGGTGAGCTTCCAGATACGCAGTATTTT
D: TRBD2
V: TRBV4-3
size: .
J: TRBJ2-3

CDR3: CAWRPGVNEQFF
DNA: TGTGCCTGGCGACCAGGGGTCAATGAGCAGTTCTTC
D: .
V: TRBV30
size: .
J: TRBJ2-1

CDR3: CASHHPTGGNQPQHF
DNA: TGTGCCAGCCACCACCCGACAGGCGGCAATCAGCCCCAGCATTTT
D: .
V: TRBV28
size: .
J: TRBJ1-5

CDR3: CASSFEESTDTQYF
DNA: TGTGCCAGCAGCTTCGAGGAAAGCACAGATACGCAGTATTTT
D: .
V: TRBV7-6
size: .
J: TRBJ2-3

CDR3: CASSTAGTRNHNEQFF
DNA: TGTGCCAGCAGCACCGCCGGGACTAGGAACCACAATGAGCAGTTCTTC
D: TRBD2
V: TRBV28
size: .
J: TRBJ2-1

CDR3: CAWESRGNSPLHF
DNA: TGTGCCTGGGAATCTAGGGGAAATTCACCCCTCCACTTT
D: .
V: TRBV30
size: .
J: TRBJ1-6

CDR3: CASSLSAGGRYGYTF
DNA: TGTGCCAGCAGCTTATCGGCAGGGGGTAGATATGGCTACACCTTC
D: TRBD1
V: TRBV7-9
size: .
J: TRBJ1-2

CDR3: CASSPTLRTGNQPQHF
DNA: TGTGCCAGCAGTCCAACTTTACGAACGGGCAATCAGCCCCAGCATTTT
D: .
V: TRBV6-2/TRBV6-3
size: .
J: TRBJ1-5

CDR3: CASSASSGGPYEQYF
DNA: TGTGCCAGCAGCGCCTCTAGCGGGGGGCCCTACGAGCAGTACTTC
D: TRBD2
V: TRBV2
size: .
J: TRBJ2-7

CDR3: CASSLMGSSSGNTIYF
DNA: TGCGCCAGCAGCTTGATGGGGAGTAGCTCTGGAAACACCATATATTTT
D: .
V: TRBV5-1
size: .
J: TRBJ1-3

CDR3: CASSAAGAAHPYEQYF
DNA: TGTGCCAGCAGTGCGGCGGGGGCAGCCCATCCCTACGAGCAGTACTTC
D: .
V: TRBV7-6
size: .
J: TRBJ2-7

CDR3: CARSTGGPGSYEQYF
DNA: TGTGCCCGATCCACAGGAGGGCCTGGTTCCTACGAGCAGTACTTC
D: .
V: TRBV30
size: .
J: TRBJ2-7

CDR3: CASTRGGTEAFF
DNA: TGCGCCAGCACCCGGGGGGGCACTGAAGCTTTCTTT
D: .
V: TRBV4-1
size: few
J: TRBJ1-1

CDR3: CASSLSGTGVLFEQYF
DNA: TGTGCCAGCAGTTTATCGGGGACAGGGGTTTTATTTGAGCAGTACTTC
D: TRBD1
V: TRBV27
size: .
J: TRBJ2-7

CDR3: CASSQSQGVGTEAFF
DNA: TGCGCCAGCAGTCAATCCCAGGGGGTGGGCACTGAAGCTTTCTTT
D: TRBD1
V: TRBV23-1
size: .
J: TRBJ1-1

CDR3: CASRIISLSDSPLHF
DNA: TGTGCCAGTAGGATTATCTCGCTTAGCGATTCACCCCTCCACTTT
D: .
V: TRBV19
size: .
J: TRBJ1-6

CDR3: CASSPRTGVGTDTQYF
DNA: TGTGCCAGCAGCCCTCGAACAGGGGTAGGTACAGATACGCAGTATTTT
D: TRBD1
V: TRBV9
size: .
J: TRBJ2-3

CDR3: CASSQEGRNQPQHF
DNA: TGTGCCAGCAGCCAGGAGGGAAGGAATCAGCCCCAGCATTTT
D: .
V: TRBV9
size: many
J: TRBJ1-5

CDR3: CASSATQYSNQPQHF
DNA: TGCGCCAGCAGTGCCACACAGTATAGCAATCAGCCCCAGCATTTT
D: .
V: TRBV10-2
size: .
J: TRBJ1-5

CDR3: CASSPGGQGVLRAKNIQYF
DNA: TGTGCCAGCAGCCCTGGGGGACAGGGAGTACTAAGAGCCAAAAACATTCAGTACTTC
D: TRBD1
V: TRBV9
size: once
J: TRBJ2-4

CDR3: CASSRRLNTEAFF
DNA: TGTGCCAGCAGTCGCAGGTTGAACACTGAAGCTTTCTTT
D: .
V: TRBV6-2/TRBV6-3
size: .
J: TRBJ1-1

CDR3: CASSLVLGGRDGYTF
DNA: TGTGCCAGCAGCTTAGTTTTGGGGGGAAGAGATGGCTACACCTTC
D: .
V: TRBV7-6
size: .
J: TRBJ1-2

CDR3: CATSDRRGFGEQFF
DNA: TGTGCCACCAGTGACAGAAGGGGATTTGGTGAGCAGTTCTTC
D: .
V: TRBV24-1
size: .
J: TRBJ2-1

CDR3: CASSLLQGDLNEQYF
DNA: TGTGCCAGCAGCTTGCTACAGGGGGACCTCAACGAGCAGTACTTC
D: TRBD1
V: TRBV5-6
size: .
J: TRBJ2-7

CDR3: CAWRPRTSSFSYNEQFF
DNA: TGTGCCTGGAGGCCAAGGACTAGCAGTTTCTCCTACAATGAGCAGTTCTTC
D: TRBD2
V: TRBV30
size: .
J: TRBJ2-1

CDR3: CATKGREGSTEAFF
DNA: TGTGCCACCAAAGGGAGGGAGGGGTCCACTGAAGCTTTCTTT
D: .
V: TRBV7-8
size: .
J: TRBJ1-1

CDR3: CASSLGGEKTQYF
DNA: TGTGCCAGCAGTTTGGGCGGGGAAAAGACCCAGTACTTC
D: .
V: TRBV28
size: .
J: TRBJ2-5

CDR3: CASSPADTNTEAFF
DNA: TGTGCCAGCTCACCCGCAGATACGAACACTGAAGCTTTCTTT
D: .
V: TRBV18
size: .
J: TRBJ1-1

CDR3: CASSLPNGMNTEAFF
DNA: TGTGCCAGCAGCTTGCCTAACGGGATGAACACTGAAGCTTTCTTT
D: .
V: TRBV5-4
size: .
J: TRBJ1-1

CDR3: CSVGWGHNEQFF
DNA: TGCAGCGTTGGATGGGGCCACAATGAGCAGTTCTTC
D: .
V: TRBV29-1
size: once
J: TRBJ2-1

CDR3: CASSAGQGTQEKLFF
DNA: TGTGCCAGCAGCGCCGGACAGGGGACTCAAGAAAAACTGTTTTTT
D: TRBD1
V: TRBV7-2
size: .
J: TRBJ1-4

CDR3: CASSPSGGSYEQYF
DNA: TGTGCCAGCAGCCCCAGCGGCGGGAGCTACGAGCAGTACTTC
D: TRBD2
V: TRBV7-3
size: .
J: TRBJ2-7

CDR3: CASSQDPRAGNQTRSSYEQYF
DNA: TGTGCCAGCAGCCAAGATCCCCGAGCCGGGAACCAAACTCGTTCGTCCTACGAGCAGTACTTC
D: .
V: TRBV3-1/TRBV3-2
size: once
J: TRBJ2-7

CDR3: CATSKKPSGEETQYF
DNA: TGTGCCACCAGCAAAAAACCTAGCGGGGAGGAGACCCAGTACTTC
D: TRBD2
V: TRBV15
size: .
J: TRBJ2-5

CDR3: CASHRWGMGGRVNSYNEQFF
DNA: TGTGCCAGTCACAGGTGGGGTATGGGTGGAAGGGTCAACTCCTACAATGAGCAGTTCTTC
D: .
V: TRBV2
size: .
J: TRBJ2-1

CDR3: CASSYMPGQTRANVLTF
DNA: TGTGCCAGCAGTTACATGCCAGGCCAAACGCGGGCCAACGTCCTGACTTTC
D: .
V: TRBV6-2/TRBV6-3
size: .
J: TRBJ2-6

CDR3: CASSLGLAVETQYF
DNA: TGCGCCAGCAGCTTGGGACTAGCGGTGGAGACCCAGTACTTC
D: TRBD2
V: TRBV5-1
size: few
J: TRBJ2-5

CDR3: CASSRRTGYNSPLHF
DNA: TGTGCCAGCAGTCGGAGGACAGGGTATAATTCACCCCTCCACTTT
D: TRBD1
V: TRBV27
size: few
J: TRBJ1-6

CDR3: CASSRQDTGELFF
DNA: TGTGCCAGCAGCCGACAGGACACCGGGGAGCTGTTTTTT
D: .
V: TRBV6-5
size: .
J: TRBJ2-2

CDR3: CASIPRGMGSTEAFF
DNA: TGTGCCAGCATCCCACGGGGGATGGGGAGCACTGAAGCTTTCTTT
D: .
V: TRBV28
size: .
J: TRBJ1-1

CDR3: CASSLTAGAGETQYF
DNA: TGTGCCAGCAGCTTAACGGCGGGGGCGGGAGAGACCCAGTACTTC
D: .
V: TRBV7-2
size: .
J: TRBJ2-5